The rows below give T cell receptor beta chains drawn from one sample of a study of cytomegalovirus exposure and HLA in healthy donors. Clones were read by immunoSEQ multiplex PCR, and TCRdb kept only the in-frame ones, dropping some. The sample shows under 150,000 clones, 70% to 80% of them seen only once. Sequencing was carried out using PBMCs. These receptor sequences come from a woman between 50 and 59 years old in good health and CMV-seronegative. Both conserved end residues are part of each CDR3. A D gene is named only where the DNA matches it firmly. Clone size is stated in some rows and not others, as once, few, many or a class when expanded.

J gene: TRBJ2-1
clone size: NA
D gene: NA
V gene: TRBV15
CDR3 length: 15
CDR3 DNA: TGTGCCACCAGCAGACCGGGACTGGCCTACAATGAGCAGTTCTTC
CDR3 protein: CATSRPGLAYNEQFF

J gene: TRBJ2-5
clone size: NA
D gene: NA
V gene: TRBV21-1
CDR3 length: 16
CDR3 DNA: TGTGCCAGCAGCACCTCGAGGGACAGGGCACAAGAGACCCAGTACTTC
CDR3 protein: CASSTSRDRAQETQYF

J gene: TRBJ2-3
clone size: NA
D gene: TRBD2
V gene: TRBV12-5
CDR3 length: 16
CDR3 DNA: TGTGCTAGTGGTTTATGGCTAGCGGGAGGGCTGGATACGCAGTATTTT
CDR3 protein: CASGLWLAGGLDTQYF

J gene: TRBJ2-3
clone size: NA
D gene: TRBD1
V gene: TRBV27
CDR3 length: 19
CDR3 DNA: TGTGCCAGCAGTTTATCGCGAGGGACAGGGGGCTTTAGCACAGATACGCAGTATTTT
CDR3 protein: CASSLSRGTGGFSTDTQYF

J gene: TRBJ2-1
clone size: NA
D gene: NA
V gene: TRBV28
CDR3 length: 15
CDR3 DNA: TGTGCCAGCAGTTTTCAGCAGGGAGGCTACAATGAGCAGTTCTTC
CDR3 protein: CASSFQQGGYNEQFF

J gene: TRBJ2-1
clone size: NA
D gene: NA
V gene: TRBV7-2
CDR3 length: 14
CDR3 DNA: TGTGCCAGCAGCGGCGGGATGCCTGACAATGAGCAGTTCTTC
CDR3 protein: CASSGGMPDNEQFF

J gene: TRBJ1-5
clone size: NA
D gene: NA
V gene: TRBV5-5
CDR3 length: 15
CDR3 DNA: TGTGCCAGCAGCCGGGAGTTTTTAAGCAATCAGCCCCAGCATTTT
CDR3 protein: CASSREFLSNQPQHF

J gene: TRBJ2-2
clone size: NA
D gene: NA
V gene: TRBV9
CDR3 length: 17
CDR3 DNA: TGTGCCAGCAGCGTAGTTGGGACCGGGGGGCACACCGGGGAGCTGTTTTTT
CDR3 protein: CASSVVGTGGHTGELFF

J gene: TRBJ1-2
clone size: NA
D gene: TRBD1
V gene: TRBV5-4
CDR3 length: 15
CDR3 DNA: TGTGCCAGCAGCTTGGCTCTGGACAGGGACTATGGCTACACCTTC
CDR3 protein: CASSLALDRDYGYTF

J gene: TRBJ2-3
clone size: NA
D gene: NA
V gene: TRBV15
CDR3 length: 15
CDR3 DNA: TGTGCCACCAGCAGAGATGGGCAGGGGCCGGATACGCAGTATTTT
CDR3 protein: CATSRDGQGPDTQYF

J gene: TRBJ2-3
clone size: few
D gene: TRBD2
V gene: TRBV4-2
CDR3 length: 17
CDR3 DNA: TGTGCCAGCAGCCAGGGGGGGAACGGGAGGGCAGCAGATACGCAGTATTTT
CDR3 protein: CASSQGGNGRAADTQYF

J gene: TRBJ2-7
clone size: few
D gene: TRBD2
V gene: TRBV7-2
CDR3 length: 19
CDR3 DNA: TGTGCCAGCAGTCGTCATAGCGGGAGGGCCCGGGAAGTGAACTACGAGCAGTACTTC
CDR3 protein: CASSRHSGRAREVNYEQYF

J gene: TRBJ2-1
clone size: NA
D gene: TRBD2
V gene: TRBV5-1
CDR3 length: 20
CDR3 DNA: TGCGCCAGCAGCTTGGCCGGGGGACTAGCGGGAGCCGGGCCTTCCAATGAGCAGTTCTTC
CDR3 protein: CASSLAGGLAGAGPSNEQFF

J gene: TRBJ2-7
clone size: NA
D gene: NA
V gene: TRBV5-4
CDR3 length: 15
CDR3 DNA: TGTGCCAGCAGCTTGGTCGGGACTGGGGTCTGCGAGCAGTACTTC
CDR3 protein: CASSLVGTGVCEQYF

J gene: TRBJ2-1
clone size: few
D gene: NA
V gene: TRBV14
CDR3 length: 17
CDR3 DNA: TGTGCCAGCAGCCGTCGGGGGGCGGGAGCGAACTACAATGAGCAGTTCTTC
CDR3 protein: CASSRRGAGANYNEQFF

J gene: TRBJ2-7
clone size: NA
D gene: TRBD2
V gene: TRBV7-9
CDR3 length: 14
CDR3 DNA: TGTGCCAGCAGCCCTAGCGGGATTTTTTACGAGCAGTACTTC
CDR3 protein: CASSPSGIFYEQYF

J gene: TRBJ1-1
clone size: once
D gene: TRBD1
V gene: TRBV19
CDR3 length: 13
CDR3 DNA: TGTGCCAGTAGTATGACAGGGGGCTTAGGAGCTTTCTTT
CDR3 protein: CASSMTGGLGAFF

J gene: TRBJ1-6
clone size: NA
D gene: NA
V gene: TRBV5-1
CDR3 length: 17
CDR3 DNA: TGCGCCAGCAGCTCCTTGACCGTGGACAGCTATAATTCACCCCTCCACTTT
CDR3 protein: CASSSLTVDSYNSPLHF

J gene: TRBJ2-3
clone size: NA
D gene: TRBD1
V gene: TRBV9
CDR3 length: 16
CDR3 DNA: TGTGCCAGCAGCGTACGACAGGGCGGAGGTGCAGATACGCAGTATTTT
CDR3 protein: CASSVRQGGGADTQYF

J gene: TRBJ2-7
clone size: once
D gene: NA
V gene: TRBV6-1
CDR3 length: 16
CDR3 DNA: TGTGCCAGCAGTGAATCCGGCAGGGGCCACTCCTACGAGCAGTACTTC
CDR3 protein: CASSESGRGHSYEQYF

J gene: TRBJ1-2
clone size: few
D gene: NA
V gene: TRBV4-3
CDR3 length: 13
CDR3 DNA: TGCGCCAGCAGCCAAGACCGTCCGAGCGGCTACACCTTC
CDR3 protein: CASSQDRPSGYTF

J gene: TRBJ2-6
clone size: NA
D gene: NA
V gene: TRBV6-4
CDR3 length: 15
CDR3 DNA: TGTGCCAGCAGTGACTCCAGCTCTGGGGCCAACGTCCTGACTTTC
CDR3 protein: CASSDSSSGANVLTF

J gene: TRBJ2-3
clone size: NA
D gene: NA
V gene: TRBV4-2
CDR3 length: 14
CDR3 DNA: TGTGCCAGCAGGGTTGAAACTAGCACAGATACGCAGTATTTT
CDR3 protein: CASRVETSTDTQYF

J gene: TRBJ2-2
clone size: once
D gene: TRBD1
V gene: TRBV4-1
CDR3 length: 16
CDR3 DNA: TGCGCCAGCACCAAGGGACAGGGGACTTACACCGGGGAGCTGTTTTTT
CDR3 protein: CASTKGQGTYTGELFF

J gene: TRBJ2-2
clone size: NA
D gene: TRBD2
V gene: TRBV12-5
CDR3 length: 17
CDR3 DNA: TGTGCTAGTGCCCCGGGGGCGGGAGGGCAATTCACCGGGGAGCTGTTTTTT
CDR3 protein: CASAPGAGGQFTGELFF

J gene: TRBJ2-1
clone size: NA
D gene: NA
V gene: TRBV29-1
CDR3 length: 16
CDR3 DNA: TGCAGCGTTGAAGTAGAGGTCTTTAGCTCCTACAATGAGCAGTTCTTC
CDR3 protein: CSVEVEVFSSYNEQFF

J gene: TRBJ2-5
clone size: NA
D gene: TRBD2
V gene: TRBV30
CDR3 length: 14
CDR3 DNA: TGTGCCTGGAGCGGGACTACCACTTCAGGGTCCCAGTACTTC
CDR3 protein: CAWSGTTTSGSQYF

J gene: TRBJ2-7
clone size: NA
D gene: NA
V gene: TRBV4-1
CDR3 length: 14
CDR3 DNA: TGCGCCAGCAAATCGGCGGAGCAAGTCTACGAGCAGTACTTC
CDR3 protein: CASKSAEQVYEQYF

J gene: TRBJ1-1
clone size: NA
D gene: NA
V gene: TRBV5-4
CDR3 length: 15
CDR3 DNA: TGTGCCAGCAGCCCAGTCCGGGGTATCGGCACTGAAGCTTTCTTT
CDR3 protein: CASSPVRGIGTEAFF